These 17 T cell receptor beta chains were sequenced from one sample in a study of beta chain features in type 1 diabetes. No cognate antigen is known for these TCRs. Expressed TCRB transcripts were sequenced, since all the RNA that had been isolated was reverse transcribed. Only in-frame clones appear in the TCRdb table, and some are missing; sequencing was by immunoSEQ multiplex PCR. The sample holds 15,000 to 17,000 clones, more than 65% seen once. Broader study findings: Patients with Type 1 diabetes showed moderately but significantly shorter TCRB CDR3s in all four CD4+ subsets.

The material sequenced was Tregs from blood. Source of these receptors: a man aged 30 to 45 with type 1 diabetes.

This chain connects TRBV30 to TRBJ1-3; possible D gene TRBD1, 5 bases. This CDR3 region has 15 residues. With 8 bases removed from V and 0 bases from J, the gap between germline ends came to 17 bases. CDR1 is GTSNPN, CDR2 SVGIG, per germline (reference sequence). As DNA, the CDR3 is TGTGCCATTAGGACAAGCCTGAGCTCTGGAAACACCATATATTTT. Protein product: CAIRTSLSSGNTIYF.

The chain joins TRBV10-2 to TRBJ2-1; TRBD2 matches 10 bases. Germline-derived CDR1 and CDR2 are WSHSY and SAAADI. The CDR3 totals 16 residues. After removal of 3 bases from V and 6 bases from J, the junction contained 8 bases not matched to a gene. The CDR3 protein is CASSDNGLAGVNEQFF. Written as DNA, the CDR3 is TGCGCCAGCAGTGATAATGGGCTAGCGGGAGTCAATGAGCAGTTCTTC.

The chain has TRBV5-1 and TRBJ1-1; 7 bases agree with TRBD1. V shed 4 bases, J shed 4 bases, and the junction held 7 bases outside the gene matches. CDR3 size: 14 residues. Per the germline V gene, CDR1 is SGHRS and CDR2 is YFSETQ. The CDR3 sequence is CASSPNPGGTEAFF. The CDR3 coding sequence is TGCGCCAGCAGCCCAAATCCAGGGGGCACTGAAGCTTTCTTT.

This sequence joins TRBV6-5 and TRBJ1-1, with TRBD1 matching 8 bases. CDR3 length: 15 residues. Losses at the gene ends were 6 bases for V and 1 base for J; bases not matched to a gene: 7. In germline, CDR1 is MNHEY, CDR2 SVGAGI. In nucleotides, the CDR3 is TGTGCCAGCAGGCGGACAGGGAGGGGGAACACTGAAGCTTTCTTT. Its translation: CASRRTGRGNTEAFF.

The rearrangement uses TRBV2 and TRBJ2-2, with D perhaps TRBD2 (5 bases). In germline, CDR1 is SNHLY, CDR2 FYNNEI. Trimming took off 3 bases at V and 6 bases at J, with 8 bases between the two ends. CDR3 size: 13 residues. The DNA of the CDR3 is TGTGCCAGCAGTGAGGAGGAGGCCGGGGAGCTGTTTTTT. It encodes CASSEEEAGELFF. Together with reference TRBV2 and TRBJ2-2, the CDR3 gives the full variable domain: EPEVTQTPSHQVTQMGQEVILRCVPISNHLYFYWYRQILGQKVEFLVSFYNNEISEKSEIFDDQFSVERPDGSNFTLKIRSTKLEDSAMYFCASSEEEAGELFFGEGSRLTVL.

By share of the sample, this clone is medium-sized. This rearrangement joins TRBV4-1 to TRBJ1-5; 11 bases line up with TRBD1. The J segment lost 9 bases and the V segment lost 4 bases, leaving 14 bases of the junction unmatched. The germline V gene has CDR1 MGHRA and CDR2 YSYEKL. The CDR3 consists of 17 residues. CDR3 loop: CASSRLPGTGGDRPQHF. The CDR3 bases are TGCGCCAGCAGCCGCCTCCCCGGGACAGGGGGTGATCGGCCCCAGCATTTT.

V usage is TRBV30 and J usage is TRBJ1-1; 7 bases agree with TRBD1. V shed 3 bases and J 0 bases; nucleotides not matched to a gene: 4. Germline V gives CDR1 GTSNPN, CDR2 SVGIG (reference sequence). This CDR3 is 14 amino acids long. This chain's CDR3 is CAWSRGTVNTEAFF. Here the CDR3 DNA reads TGTGCCTGGAGCCGAGGGACAGTGAACACTGAAGCTTTCTTT.

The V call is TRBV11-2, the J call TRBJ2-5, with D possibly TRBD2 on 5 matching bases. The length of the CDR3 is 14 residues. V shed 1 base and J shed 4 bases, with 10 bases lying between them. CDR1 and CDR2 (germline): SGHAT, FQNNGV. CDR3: CASSLGGRRETQYF. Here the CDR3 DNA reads TGTGCCAGCAGCTTAGGAGGGCGGAGAGAGACCCAGTACTTC.

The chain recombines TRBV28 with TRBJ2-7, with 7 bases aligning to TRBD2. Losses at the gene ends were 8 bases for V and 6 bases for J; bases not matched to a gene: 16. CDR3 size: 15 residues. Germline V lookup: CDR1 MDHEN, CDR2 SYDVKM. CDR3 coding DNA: TGTGCCAGCGGACTACCAGGGTTGGGGGGGTCCGAGCAGTACTTC. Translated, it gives CASGLPGLGGSEQYF.

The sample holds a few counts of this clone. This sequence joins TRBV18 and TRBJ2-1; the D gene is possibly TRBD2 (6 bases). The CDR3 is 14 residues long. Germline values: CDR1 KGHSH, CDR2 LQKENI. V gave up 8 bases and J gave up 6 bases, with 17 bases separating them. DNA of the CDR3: TGTGCCAGCACGAACACGCTGGGGGGCAATGAGCAGTTCTTC. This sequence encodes CASTNTLGGNEQFF.

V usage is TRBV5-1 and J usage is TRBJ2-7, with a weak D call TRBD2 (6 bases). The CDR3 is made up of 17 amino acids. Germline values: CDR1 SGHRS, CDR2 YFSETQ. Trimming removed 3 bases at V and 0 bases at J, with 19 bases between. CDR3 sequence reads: CASSWNLRDSSSYEQYF. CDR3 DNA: TGCGCCAGCAGCTGGAACCTCCGGGACTCCTCCTCCTACGAGCAGTACTTC.

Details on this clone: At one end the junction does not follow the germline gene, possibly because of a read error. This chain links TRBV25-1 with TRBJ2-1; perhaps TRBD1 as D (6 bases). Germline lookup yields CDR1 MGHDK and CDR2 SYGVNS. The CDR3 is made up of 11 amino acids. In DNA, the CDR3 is TGTGCCAGCAGTGGAGACAGGTCAGGAGTCTTC. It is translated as CASSGDRSGVF.

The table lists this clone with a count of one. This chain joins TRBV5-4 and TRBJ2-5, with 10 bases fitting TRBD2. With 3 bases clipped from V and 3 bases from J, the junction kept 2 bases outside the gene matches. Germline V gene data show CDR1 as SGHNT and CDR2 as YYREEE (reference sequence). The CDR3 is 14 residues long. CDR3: CASSSGLAEETQYF. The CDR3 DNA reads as TGTGCCAGCAGCTCCGGACTAGCGGAAGAGACCCAGTACTTC.

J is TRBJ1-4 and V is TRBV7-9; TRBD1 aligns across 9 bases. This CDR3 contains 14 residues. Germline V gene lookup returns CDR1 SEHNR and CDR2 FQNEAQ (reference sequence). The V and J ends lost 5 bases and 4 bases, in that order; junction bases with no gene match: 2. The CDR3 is CASSRGQGNEKLFF. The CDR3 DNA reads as TGTGCCAGCAGCCGGGGACAGGGTAATGAAAAACTGTTTTTT.

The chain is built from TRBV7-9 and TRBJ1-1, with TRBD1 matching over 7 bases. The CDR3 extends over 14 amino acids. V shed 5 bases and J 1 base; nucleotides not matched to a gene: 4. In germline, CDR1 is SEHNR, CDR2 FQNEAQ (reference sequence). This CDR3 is CASSMGQSNTEAFF. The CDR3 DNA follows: TGTGCCAGCAGCATGGGACAGTCGAACACTGAAGCTTTCTTT.

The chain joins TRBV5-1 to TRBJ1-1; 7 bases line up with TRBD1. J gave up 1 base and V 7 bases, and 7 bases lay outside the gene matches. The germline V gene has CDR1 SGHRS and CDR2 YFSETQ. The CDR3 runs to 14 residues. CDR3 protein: CASQGGGRNTEAFF. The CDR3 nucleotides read TGCGCCAGCCAGGGGGGTGGACGGAACACTGAAGCTTTCTTT.

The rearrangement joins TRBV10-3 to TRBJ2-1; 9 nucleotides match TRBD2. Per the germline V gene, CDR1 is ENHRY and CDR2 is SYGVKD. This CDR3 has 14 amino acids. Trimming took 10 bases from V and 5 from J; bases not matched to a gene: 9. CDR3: CATAGTSIDNEQFF. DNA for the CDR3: TGTGCCACCGCCGGGACTAGCATCGACAATGAGCAGTTCTTC.